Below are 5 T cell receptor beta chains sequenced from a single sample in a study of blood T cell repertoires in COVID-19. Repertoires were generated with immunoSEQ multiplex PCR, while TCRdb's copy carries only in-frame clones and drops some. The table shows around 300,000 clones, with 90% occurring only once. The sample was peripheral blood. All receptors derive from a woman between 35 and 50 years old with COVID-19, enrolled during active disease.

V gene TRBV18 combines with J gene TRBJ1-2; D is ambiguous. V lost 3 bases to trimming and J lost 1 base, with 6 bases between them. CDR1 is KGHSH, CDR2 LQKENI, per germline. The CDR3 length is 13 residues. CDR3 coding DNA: TGTGCCAGCTCACCCGACTATAACTATGGCTACACCTTC. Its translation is CASSPDYNYGYTF.

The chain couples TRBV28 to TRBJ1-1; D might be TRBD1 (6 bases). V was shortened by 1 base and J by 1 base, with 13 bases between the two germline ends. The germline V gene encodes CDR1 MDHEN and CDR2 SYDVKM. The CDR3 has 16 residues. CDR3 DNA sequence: TGTGCCAGCAGTTTATTCGGGGGGCTTGGGAACACTGAAGCTTTCTTT. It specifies CASSLFGGLGNTEAFF.

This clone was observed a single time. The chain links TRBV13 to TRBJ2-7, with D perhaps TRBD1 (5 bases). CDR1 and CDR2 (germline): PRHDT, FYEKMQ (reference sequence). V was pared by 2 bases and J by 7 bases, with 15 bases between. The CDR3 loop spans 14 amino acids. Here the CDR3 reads CASSLRATVAEQYF. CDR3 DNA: TGTGCCAGCAGCTTAAGGGCGACAGTCGCTGAGCAGTACTTC.

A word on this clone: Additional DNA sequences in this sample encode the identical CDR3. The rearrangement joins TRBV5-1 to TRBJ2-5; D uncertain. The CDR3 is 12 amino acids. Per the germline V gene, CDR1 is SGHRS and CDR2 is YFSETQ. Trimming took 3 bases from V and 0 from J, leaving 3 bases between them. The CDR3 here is CASSSYQETQYF. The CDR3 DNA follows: TGCGCCAGCAGCTCCTACCAAGAGACCCAGTACTTC.

CDR3 in amino acids: CASSPRGRHTGELFF. Written as DNA, the CDR3 is TGTGCCAGCAGCCCCCGGGGTAGGCACACCGGGGAGCTGTTTTTT. The rearrangement links TRBV7-3 to TRBJ2-2; perhaps TRBD2 as D (5 bases). Trimming shortened V by 5 bases and J by 3 bases, and 13 bases separated the two germline ends. Germline CDR1 is SGHTA and CDR2 is FQGTGA. The CDR3 extends over 15 amino acids.